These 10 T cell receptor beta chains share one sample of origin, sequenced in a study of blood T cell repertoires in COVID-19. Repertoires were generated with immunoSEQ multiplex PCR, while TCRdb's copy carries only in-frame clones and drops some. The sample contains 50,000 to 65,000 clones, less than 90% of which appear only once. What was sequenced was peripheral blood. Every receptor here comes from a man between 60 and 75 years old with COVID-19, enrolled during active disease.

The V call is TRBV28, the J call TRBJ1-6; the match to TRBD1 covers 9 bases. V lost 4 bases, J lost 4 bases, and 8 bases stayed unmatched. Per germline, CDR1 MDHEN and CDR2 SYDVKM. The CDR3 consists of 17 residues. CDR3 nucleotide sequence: TGTGCCAGCAGTTCTGACAGGGGGGTTTGGTATAATTCACCCCTCCACTTT. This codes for CASSSDRGVWYNSPLHF.

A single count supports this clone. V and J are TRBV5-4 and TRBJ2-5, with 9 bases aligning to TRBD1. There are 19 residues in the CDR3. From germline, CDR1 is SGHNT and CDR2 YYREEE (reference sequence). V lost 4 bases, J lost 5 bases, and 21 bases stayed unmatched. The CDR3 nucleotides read TGTGCCAGCAGCACCCACAGGGGGCGTCTGCCCGTGTATGGGGAGACCCAGTACTTC. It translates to CASSTHRGRLPVYGETQYF.

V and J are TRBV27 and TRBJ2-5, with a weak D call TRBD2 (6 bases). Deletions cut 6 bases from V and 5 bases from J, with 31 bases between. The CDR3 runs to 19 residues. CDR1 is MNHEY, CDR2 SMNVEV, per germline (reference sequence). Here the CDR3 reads CASSTTPRGSGTRGETQYF. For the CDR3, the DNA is TGTGCCAGCAGCACCACCCCAAGGGGTAGCGGTACCCGGGGGGAGACCCAGTACTTC.

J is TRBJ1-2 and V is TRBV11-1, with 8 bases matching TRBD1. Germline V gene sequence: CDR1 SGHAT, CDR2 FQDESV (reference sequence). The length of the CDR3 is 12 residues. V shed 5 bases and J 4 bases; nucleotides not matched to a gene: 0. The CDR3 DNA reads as TGTGCCAGCAGCCAGGGGGCCTATGGCTACACCTTC. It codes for CASSQGAYGYTF.

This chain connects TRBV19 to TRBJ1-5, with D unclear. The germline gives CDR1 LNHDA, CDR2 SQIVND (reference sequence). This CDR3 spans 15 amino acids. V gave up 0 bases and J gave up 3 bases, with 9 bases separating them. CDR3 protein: CASSIEEGNNQPQHF. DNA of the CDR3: TGTGCCAGTAGTATAGAGGAGGGTAACAATCAGCCCCAGCATTTT.

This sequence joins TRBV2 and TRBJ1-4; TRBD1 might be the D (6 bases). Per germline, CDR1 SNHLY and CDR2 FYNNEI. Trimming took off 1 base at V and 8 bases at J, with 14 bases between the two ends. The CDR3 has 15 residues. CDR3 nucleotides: TGTGCCAGCAGTGAAGAAGGATTACAGGGAGAAAAACTGTTTTTT. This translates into CASSEEGLQGEKLFF.

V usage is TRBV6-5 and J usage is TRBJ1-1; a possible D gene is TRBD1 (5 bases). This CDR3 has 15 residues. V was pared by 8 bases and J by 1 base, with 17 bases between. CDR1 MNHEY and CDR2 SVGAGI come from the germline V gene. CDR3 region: CASLLGGGTNTEAFF. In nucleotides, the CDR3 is TGTGCCAGCCTACTGGGGGGAGGCACGAACACTGAAGCTTTCTTT.

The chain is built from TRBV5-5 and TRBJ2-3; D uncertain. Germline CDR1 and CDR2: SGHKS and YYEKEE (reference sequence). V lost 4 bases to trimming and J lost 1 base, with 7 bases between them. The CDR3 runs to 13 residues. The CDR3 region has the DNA TGTGCCAGCAGCCTTGGAGGCACAGATACGCAGTATTTT. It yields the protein CASSLGGTDTQYF.

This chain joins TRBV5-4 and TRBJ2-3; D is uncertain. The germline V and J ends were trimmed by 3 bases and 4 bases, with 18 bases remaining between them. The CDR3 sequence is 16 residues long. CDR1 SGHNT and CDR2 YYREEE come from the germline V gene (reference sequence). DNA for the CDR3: TGTGCCAGCAGCTCGCGGTCCCATAGTTCCGCAGATACGCAGTATTTT. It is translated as CASSSRSHSSADTQYF.

The CDR3 bases are TGTGCCAGCAGCACCACAGGGACAAGCTCTGGAAACACCATATATTTT. This sequence encodes CASSTTGTSSGNTIYF. The rearrangement links TRBV7-9 to TRBJ1-3, with TRBD1 as a possible D gene (6 bases). Per the germline V gene, CDR1 is SEHNR and CDR2 is FQNEAQ (reference sequence). CDR3 length: 16 amino acids. Trimming cost V 5 bases and J 0 bases, with 14 bases left between them.